This T cell receptor beta chain was captured by sequencing in a study of shared clonotypes between healthy human individuals. Approximately 200 ng DNA, approximately 31,000 T cell genomes, went into each sorted-subset replicate PCR. Data came from immunoSEQ multiplex PCR; TCRdb stores just in-frame clones and leaves some out. The sample records about 530,000 clones, almost 97% being singletons. Findings of the study overall: Among several donors, about 5% of naive CD4 clonotypes were found in common. Some clonotypes were shared by all four sorted-subset donors, while others were not shared. The non-shared ones had lower generation probabilities than the shared ones. With few donors, the genetic and exposure-history diversity represented was limited.

With respect to this clone: Its antigen is still unknown.

The CDR3 covers 13 residues. Germline CDR1 SEHNR, CDR2 FQNEAQ (reference sequence). The germline V and J ends were trimmed by 3 bases and 7 bases, with 12 bases remaining between them. Sequenced input: naive CD4+ T cells sorted from blood. The subset here: CD45RA+ positively selected. The receptor was isolated from a woman in her thirties in good health. The chain uses TRBV7-9 and TRBJ1-2; possible D gene TRBD1, 6 bases. The CDR3 nucleotides are TGTGCCAGCAGCTTTGCCAGCAGGGGTGGCTACACCTTC. As protein: CASSFASRGGYTF.